The present TCR beta chain was sequenced within a study of T-cell reconstitution after alpha-beta-depleted transplantation in children. This clonotype was seen a few times. Unique molecular identifiers were used to barcode this TCRbeta library. TCRdb re-called the PCR reads through MiXCR, storing one row per CDR3 protein. This table has around 680,000 distinct CDR3 sequences, 16% appearing once. The CDR3 sequence is 17 residues long. Trimming took 5 bases from V and 8 from J; bases not matched to a gene: 20. In germline, CDR1 is DFQATT, CDR2 SNEGSKA (reference sequence). The V and J genes are TRBV20-1 and TRBJ1-3, with 8 bases matching TRBD1. Sample: PBMCs from the stem cell graft donor, taken from the stem cell graft. The TCR sequence derives from a human donor who donated a stem cell graft to a child with acute myeloid leukemia. The CDR3 loop reads CSAGQGPFWKHHYTIYF. CDR3 bases: TGCAGTGCTGGACAGGGACCCTTCTGGAAACACCATTACACCATATATTTT.